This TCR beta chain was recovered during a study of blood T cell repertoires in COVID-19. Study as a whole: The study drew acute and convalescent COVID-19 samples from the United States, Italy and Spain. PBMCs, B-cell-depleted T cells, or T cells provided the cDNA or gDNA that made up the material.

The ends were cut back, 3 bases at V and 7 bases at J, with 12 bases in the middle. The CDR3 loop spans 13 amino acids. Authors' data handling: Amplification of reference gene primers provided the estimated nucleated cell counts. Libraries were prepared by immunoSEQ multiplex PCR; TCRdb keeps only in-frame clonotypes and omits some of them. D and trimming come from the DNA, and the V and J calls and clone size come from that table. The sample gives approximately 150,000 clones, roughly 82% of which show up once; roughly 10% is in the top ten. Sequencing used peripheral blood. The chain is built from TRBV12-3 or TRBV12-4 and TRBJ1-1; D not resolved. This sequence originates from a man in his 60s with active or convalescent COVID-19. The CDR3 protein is CASSLSGVLEAFF. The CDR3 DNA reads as TGTGCCAGCAGTTTGAGCGGGGTCCTTGAAGCTTTCTTT.